This TCR beta chain is from a study of shared T cell receptors in the human thymus. Clones were read by immunoSEQ multiplex PCR, and TCRdb kept only the in-frame ones, dropping some. The sample lists over 65,000 clones; 90% to 95% were seen once. V gave up 1 base and J gave up 6 bases, with 12 bases separating them. The germline gives CDR1 LGHNA, CDR2 YSLEER. This CDR3 has 14 amino acids. Input material: thymocytes. V gene TRBV4-3 combines with J gene TRBJ1-2, with D possibly matching TRBD1 (6 bases). This sequence was found in a human donor. The CDR3 protein is CASSQGTRGNGYTF. The CDR3, as DNA: TGCGCCAGCAGCCAAGGTACCAGGGGAAATGGCTACACCTTC.